This T cell receptor (beta chain) is drawn from a study of blood T cell repertoires in COVID-19 (dated by TCRdb to the early 2020s). For the wider study: Collaborator samples came from the United States, Italy and Spain and covered acute and convalescent phases of COVID-19. Deeply sampled blood TCRbeta repertoires from subjects exposed to, actively infected with, or recovered from COVID-19 were included in the dataset. The repertoires were made available in a free public database intended to serve as a resource for research on the immune response to SARS-CoV-2. The prospective study material was composed of cDNA or gDNA derived from T cells, B-cell-depleted T cells, or PBMCs. Where available, HLA class I and class II types were obtained from metadata supplied by the sample provider rather than from assay-based typing. The sample metadata nearly always contained a de-identified subject ID, COVID-19 status, age in years and sex. Samples were obtained from the ongoing ImmuneRACE study (first 160 participants) and from about 1,300 subjects provided by 6 global collaborators. What the authors observed across the whole study: The quantity of clinical and demographic metadata differed by source and by participant and was supplied without curation.

The collaborating institutions used their own protocols to collect whole blood in K2EDTA tubes. For TCRbeta analysis, collaborators shipped samples in one of three forms: frozen whole blood, isolated PBMCs, or DNA extracted from either of those sample types. The immunoSEQ Assay, a bias-controlled multiplex PCR, was used to amplify TCRbeta CDR3 regions from genomic DNA. The authors processed their data as follows. Nucleated cell counts per sample were estimated from amplification of reference gene primers within the assay. To quantify the absolute abundance of each unique TCRbeta CDR3 rearrangement, sequence reads were collapsed and filtered. For each sample, productive Simpson clonality was calculated by taking the square root of Simpson's diversity index across productive rearrangements. Sourced from immuneACCESS, this table was stored by TCRdb with only in-frame sequences that have V and J called. A share of the clones is absent; for the studies checked, an unresolved V gene accounts for under half, and the remainder has no known explanation. V, J and clone size were drawn from that table, and D and trimming were deduced from the DNA. For this sample the table gives about 400,000 clones, of which roughly 85% were detected only once. The ten largest clones take up around 1.4% of the sample.

Based on the germline V gene, the CDR1 and CDR2 sequences are SGHTA and FQGNSA. Including the terminal cysteine and phenylalanine, the CDR3 comprises 16 residues. The kept DNA is CDR3 alone, 48 bases in frame from the first base. Trimming removed 5 bases from V and 0 bases from J; the gene matches leave 4 bases unexplained. Of note for this clone: Its antigen is currently not known. No base quality values were provided; no much bigger clone lies one nucleotide off.

The sequence was collected from a woman in her twenties or thirties with active or convalescent COVID-19. Sequenced material: peripheral blood. The sequence joins TRBV7-2 to TRBJ2-1; 10 of the junction bases match TRBD2. The DNA reads as follows: TGTGCCAGCAGCCCACTAGCGGGAAGCTCCTACAATGAGCAGTTCTTC. It is translated as CASSPLAGSSYNEQFF.